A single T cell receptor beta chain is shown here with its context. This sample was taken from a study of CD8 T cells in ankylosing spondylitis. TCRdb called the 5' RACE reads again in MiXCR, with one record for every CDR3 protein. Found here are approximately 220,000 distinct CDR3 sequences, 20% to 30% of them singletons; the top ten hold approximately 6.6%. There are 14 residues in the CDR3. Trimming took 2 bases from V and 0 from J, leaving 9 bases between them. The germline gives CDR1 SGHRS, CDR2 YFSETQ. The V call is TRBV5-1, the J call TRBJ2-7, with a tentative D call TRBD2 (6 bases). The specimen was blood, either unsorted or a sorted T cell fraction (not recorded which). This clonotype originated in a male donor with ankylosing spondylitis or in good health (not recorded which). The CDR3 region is CASSFVGGSYEQYF. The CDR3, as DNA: TGCGCCAGCAGCTTCGTGGGGGGCTCCTACGAGCAGTACTTC.